This T cell receptor (beta chain) was found in a study of T-cell memory formation after mild COVID-19. Points from the study as a whole: Day 15 to 85 contracting clones showed balanced CD4/CD8; day 15 to 37 expanders favored CD4+.

Of note for this clonotype: Antigen unknown.

Germline loops: CDR1 SGHNT, CDR2 YENEEA. This CDR3 comprises 15 residues. Trimming stripped 5 bases from V and 2 bases from J, with 13 bases between. In TCRdb, the 5' RACE reads were re-called with MiXCR into one record per CDR3 protein. The sample consists of some 110,000 distinct CDR3 sequences, 12% of them appearing once. The specimen sequenced was PBMCs or a T cell subset sorted from them (not recorded which). The sequence was obtained from an adult woman who had mild COVID-19 (a few samples of this study predate the infection). Cell type and time point are not known. The genes are TRBV11-3 and TRBJ2-1; perhaps TRBD2 as D (6 bases). The CDR3 protein is CASSRTIGTYNEQFF. CDR3 DNA: TGTGCCAGCAGCCGGACTATAGGAACCTACAATGAGCAGTTCTTC.